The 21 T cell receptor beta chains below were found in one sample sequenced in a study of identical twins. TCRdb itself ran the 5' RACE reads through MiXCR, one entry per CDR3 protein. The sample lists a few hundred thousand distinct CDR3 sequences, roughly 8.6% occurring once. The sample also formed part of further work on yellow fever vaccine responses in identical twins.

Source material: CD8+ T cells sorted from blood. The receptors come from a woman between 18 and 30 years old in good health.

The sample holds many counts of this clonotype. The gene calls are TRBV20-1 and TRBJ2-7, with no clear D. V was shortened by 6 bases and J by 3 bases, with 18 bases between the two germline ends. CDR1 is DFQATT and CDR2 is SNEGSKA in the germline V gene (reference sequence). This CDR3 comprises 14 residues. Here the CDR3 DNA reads TGCAGTGCAATAACGGCCCTAGAAAGCTACGAGCAGTACTTC. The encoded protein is CSAITALESYEQYF.

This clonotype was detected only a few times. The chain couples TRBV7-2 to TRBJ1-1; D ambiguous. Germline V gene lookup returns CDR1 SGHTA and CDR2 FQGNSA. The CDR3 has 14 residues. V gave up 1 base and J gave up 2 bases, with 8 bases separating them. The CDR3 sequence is CASSLVRYNTEAFF. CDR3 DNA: TGTGCCAGCAGCTTAGTACGTTACAACACTGAAGCTTTCTTT.

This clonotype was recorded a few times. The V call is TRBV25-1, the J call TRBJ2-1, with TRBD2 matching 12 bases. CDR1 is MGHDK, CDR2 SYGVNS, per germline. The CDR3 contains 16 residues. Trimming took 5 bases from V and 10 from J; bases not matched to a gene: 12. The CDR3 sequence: CASSSLPGLAGCEQFF. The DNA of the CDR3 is TGTGCCAGCAGTAGCCTCCCGGGACTAGCGGGCTGCGAGCAGTTCTTC.

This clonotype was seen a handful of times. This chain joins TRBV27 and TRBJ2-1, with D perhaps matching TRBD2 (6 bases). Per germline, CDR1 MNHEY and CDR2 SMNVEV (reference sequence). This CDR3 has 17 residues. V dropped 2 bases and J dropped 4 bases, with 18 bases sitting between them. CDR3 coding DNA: TGTGCCAGCAGTTTAGCCGTTTACGGGAGTAAGTACAATGAGCAGTTCTTC. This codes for CASSLAVYGSKYNEQFF.

The CDR3 spells CAISESAGGPYEQYF. The CDR3 bases are TGTGCCATCAGTGAGTCAGCGGGGGGCCCCTACGAGCAGTACTTC. V and J are TRBV10-3 and TRBJ2-7; 9 nucleotides match TRBD2. V lost 0 bases and J lost 2; bases outside the gene matches: 2. There are 15 residues in the CDR3. Germline V gene data show CDR1 as ENHRY and CDR2 as SYGVKD.

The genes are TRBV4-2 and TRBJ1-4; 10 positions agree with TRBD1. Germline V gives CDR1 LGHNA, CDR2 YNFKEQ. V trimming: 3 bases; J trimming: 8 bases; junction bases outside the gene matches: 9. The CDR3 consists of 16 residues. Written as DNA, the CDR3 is TGTGCCAGCAGCCAGTACCCCGGGACAGGGGACGAAAAACTGTTTTTT. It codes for CASSQYPGTGDEKLFF.

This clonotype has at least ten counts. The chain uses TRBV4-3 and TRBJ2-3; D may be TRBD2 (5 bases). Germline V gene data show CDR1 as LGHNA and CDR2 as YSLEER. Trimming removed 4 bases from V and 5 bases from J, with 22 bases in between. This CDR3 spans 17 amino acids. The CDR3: CASSPTAGGRGVDTQYF. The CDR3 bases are TGCGCCAGCAGCCCCACGGCGGGCGGACGAGGCGTAGATACGCAGTATTTT.

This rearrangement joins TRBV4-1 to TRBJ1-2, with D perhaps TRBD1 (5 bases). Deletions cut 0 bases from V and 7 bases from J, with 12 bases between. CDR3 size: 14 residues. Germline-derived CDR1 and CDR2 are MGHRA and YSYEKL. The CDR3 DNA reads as TGCGCCAGCAGCCAAGAACCCGGGCAGGGTGGCTACACCTTC. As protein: CASSQEPGQGGYTF.

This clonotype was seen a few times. This chain's CDR3 is CASSYSGGDQPQHF. CDR3 DNA sequence: TGTGCCAGCAGTTACAGCGGGGGGGATCAGCCCCAGCATTTT. The rearrangement links TRBV6-5 to TRBJ1-5; perhaps TRBD1 as D (5 bases). Germline V lookup: CDR1 MNHEY, CDR2 SVGAGI. CDR3 length: 14 residues. Trimming stripped 2 bases from V and 5 bases from J, with 10 bases between.

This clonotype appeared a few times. CDR3 residues: CSGVSTGELFF. The CDR3 DNA follows: TGCAGCGGTGTTAGCACCGGGGAGCTGTTTTTT. The chain employs TRBV20-1 and TRBJ2-2; D is uncertain. The CDR3 has 11 amino acids. CDR1 is DFQATT, CDR2 SNEGSKA, per germline (reference sequence).

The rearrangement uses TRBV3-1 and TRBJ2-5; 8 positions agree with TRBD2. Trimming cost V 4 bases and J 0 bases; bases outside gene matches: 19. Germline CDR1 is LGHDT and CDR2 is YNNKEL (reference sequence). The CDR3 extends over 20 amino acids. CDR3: CASSPRRTPERGQYQETQYF. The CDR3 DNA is TGTGCCAGCAGCCCGAGACGAACCCCTGAGCGGGGGCAGTACCAAGAGACCCAGTACTTC.

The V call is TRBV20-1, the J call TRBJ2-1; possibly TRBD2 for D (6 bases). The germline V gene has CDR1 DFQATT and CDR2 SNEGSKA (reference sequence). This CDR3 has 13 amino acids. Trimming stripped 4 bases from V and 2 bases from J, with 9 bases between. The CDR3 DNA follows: TGCAGTGCTAAACTAGCAACCTACAATGAGCAGTTCTTC. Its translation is CSAKLATYNEQFF.

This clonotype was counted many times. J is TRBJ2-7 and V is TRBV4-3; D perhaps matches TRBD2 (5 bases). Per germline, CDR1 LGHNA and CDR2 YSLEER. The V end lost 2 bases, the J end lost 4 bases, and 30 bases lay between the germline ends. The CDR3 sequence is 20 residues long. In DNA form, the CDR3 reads TGCGCCAGCAGCCAAACCGCAAGGGTAGGTCCGGCCCCGGGAACATACGAGCAGTACTTC. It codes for CASSQTARVGPAPGTYEQYF.

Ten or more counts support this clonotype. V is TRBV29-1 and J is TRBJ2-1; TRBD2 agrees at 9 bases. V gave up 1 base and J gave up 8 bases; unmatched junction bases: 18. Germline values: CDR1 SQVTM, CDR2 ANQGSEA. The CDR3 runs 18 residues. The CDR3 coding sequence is TGCAGCGTTGAAGTTGCGGGAGGGCCGTATCGAGGCTGGGATGAGCAGTTCTTC. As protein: CSVEVAGGPYRGWDEQFF.

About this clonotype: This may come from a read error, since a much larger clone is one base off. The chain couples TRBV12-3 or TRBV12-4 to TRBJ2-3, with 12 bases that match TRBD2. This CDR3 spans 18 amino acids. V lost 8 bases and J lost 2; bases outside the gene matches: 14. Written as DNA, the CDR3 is TGTGCCAGCTGTCCACTAGCGGGGGGCTCTACCATCACAGATACGCAGTATTTT. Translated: CASCPLAGGSTITDTQYF.

CDR3 sequence (DNA): TGTGCCAGTAGCACCATAGCGGGAGAGGTCCATGAGCAGTTCTTC. It specifies CASSTIAGEVHEQFF. The gene calls are TRBV19 and TRBJ2-1; 9 bases are a match to TRBD2. Trimming took 6 bases from V and 8 from J; bases not matched to a gene: 11. The CDR3 contains 15 residues. Per the germline V gene, CDR1 is LNHDA and CDR2 is SQIVND (reference sequence). The full variable domain, its missing parts supplied by reference TRBV19 and TRBJ2-1, is DGGITQSPKYLFRKEGQNVTLSCEQNLNHDAMYWYRQDPGQGLRLIYYSQIVNDFQKGDIAEGYSVSREKKESFPLTVTSAQKNPTAFYLCASSTIAGEVHEQFFGPGTRLTVL.

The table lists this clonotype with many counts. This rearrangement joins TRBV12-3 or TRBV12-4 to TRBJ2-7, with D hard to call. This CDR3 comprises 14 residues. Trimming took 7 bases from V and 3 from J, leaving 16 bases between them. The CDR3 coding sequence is TGTGCCAGCACAGGACCTCTCCAGAGCTACGAGCAGTACTTC. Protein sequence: CASTGPLQSYEQYF.

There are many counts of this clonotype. CDR3 region: CASSSTGPGETQYF. The CDR3 DNA reads TGCGCCAGCAGTTCCACGGGGCCGGGGGAGACCCAGTACTTC. V gene TRBV5-1 combines with J gene TRBJ2-5, with D perhaps matching TRBD1 or TRBD2 (5 bases each). Deletions cut 5 bases from V and 5 bases from J, with 16 bases between. This CDR3 contains 14 residues. Germline CDR1 is SGHRS and CDR2 is YFSETQ.

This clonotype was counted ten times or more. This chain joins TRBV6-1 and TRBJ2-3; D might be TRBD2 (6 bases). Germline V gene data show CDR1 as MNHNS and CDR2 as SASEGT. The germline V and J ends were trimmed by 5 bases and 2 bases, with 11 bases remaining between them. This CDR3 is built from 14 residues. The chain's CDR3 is CASSRDWATDTQYF. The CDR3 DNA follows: TGTGCCAGCAGTAGGGACTGGGCCACAGATACGCAGTATTTT.

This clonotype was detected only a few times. CDR3 sequence reads: CASSSDRGLSNQPQHF. The CDR3 region has the DNA TGTGCCAGCAGTTCGGACAGGGGGTTAAGCAATCAGCCCCAGCATTTT. The V call is TRBV6-2 or TRBV6-3, the J call TRBJ1-5; 10 bases fit TRBD1. The V and J ends lost 4 bases and 1 base, in that order; junction bases with no gene match: 4. Germline loops: CDR1 MNHEY, CDR2 SVGEGT. The CDR3 spans 16 residues.

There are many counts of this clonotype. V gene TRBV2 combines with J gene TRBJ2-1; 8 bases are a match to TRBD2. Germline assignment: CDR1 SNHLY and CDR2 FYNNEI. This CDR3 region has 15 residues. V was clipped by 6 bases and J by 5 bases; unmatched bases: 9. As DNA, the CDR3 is TGTGCCAGCAGGGAAAAAGCGGGAGTCAACAATGAGCAGTTCTTC. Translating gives CASREKAGVNNEQFF.